The T cell receptor (beta chain) under discussion was sequenced for a study of Graves' ophthalmopathy and Graves' hyperthyroidism. As the template, RNA transcripts were used to amplify TCR beta CDR3 regions. RT-PCR was first run with HTBI primers, then multiplex PCR in a second round. Via MiXCR, TCRdb re-called the multiplex PCR reads, giving one row per CDR3 protein. This repertoire shows 200,000 to 250,000 distinct CDR3 sequences, 20% to 25% found once; its top ten account for roughly 39%. Each donor who had ophthalmopathy showed moderate-to-severe activity, a CAS of ≥3, a NOSPECS of ≥4, and a duration under 3 months. Ineligible for inclusion were patients with other autoimmune diseases, uncontrolled infections, pregnancy or lactation. V was clipped by 2 bases and J by 4 bases; unmatched bases: 3. Germline CDR1 ENHRY, CDR2 SYGVKD. The CDR3 sequence is 14 residues long.

Sequenced material: peripheral blood. The TCR comes from a woman in her 50s with Graves' ophthalmopathy. V and J are TRBV10-3 and TRBJ2-5; 8 nucleotides align to TRBD1. CDR3 sequence reads: CAISEITGGETQYF. CDR3 DNA sequence: TGTGCCATCAGTGAGATTACAGGGGGAGAGACCCAGTACTTC.